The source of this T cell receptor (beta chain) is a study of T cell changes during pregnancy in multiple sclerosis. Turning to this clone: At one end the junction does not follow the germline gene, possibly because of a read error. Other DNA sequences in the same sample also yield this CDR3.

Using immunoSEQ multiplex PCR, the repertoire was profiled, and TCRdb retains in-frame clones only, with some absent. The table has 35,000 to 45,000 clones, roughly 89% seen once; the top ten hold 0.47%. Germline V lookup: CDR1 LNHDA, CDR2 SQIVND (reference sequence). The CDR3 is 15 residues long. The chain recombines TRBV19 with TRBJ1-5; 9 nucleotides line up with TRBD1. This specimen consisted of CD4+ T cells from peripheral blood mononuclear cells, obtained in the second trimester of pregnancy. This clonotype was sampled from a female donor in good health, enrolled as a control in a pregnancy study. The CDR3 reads CASSMWGQGRWPQHF. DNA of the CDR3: TGTGCCAGCAGTATGTGGGGACAGGGCCGGTGGCCCCAGCATTTT.